Each of the 10 T cell receptor beta chains below was sequenced from the same sample in a study of Graves' ophthalmopathy and Graves' hyperthyroidism. Amplified material comprised TCR beta CDR3 regions derived from RNA transcripts. The library came from an HTBI-primed first-round RT-PCR and a second-round multiplex PCR. TCRdb recomputed calls from the multiplex PCR reads with MiXCR, one row per CDR3 protein. The table lists approximately 380,000 distinct CDR3 sequences, roughly 21% of them singletons. The specimen was peripheral blood. These receptors all stem from a woman between 18 and 30 years old with stable Graves' hyperthyroidism.

This chain connects TRBV20-1 to TRBJ1-1; the D gene is possibly TRBD1 (5 bases). The germline gives CDR1 DFQATT, CDR2 SNEGSKA (reference sequence). This CDR3 comprises 13 residues. Trimming removed 7 bases from V and 10 bases from J, with 22 bases in between. CDR3 amino acids: CSVPGTGALGAFF. The CDR3 DNA is TGCAGTGTTCCCGGGACCGGGGCACTAGGAGCTTTCTTT.

CDR3 region: CASSSSGGLTYEQYF. CDR3 DNA sequence: TGTGCCAGCAGTTCAAGCGGGGGGCTAACCTACGAGCAGTACTTC. V and J are TRBV28 and TRBJ2-7; 9 bases are a match to TRBD2. The ends lost 4 bases at V and 2 bases at J; junction bases unmatched: 6. The CDR3 consists of 15 residues. Germline V gene sequence: CDR1 MDHEN, CDR2 SYDVKM.

The genes are TRBV28 and TRBJ2-7; D is undetermined. V lost 2 bases to trimming and J lost 3 bases, with 11 bases between them. Germline-derived CDR1 and CDR2 are MDHEN and SYDVKM. CDR3 length: 14 amino acids. The CDR3 region has the DNA TGTGCCAGCAGTTTAAAGGAAAACTTCTACGAGCAGTACTTC. Residues: CASSLKENFYEQYF.

This chain connects TRBV6-5 to TRBJ2-5; D possibly corresponds to TRBD2 (5 bases). This CDR3 is 14 amino acids long. V was pared by 0 bases and J by 5 bases, with 10 bases between. CDR1 and CDR2 from the germline V gene are MNHEY and SVGAGI. CDR3: CASSYSDGVETQYF. The DNA of the CDR3 is TGTGCCAGCAGTTACTCGGACGGGGTGGAGACCCAGTACTTC.

At least ten counts were recorded for this clonotype. Lacking the conserved final phenylalanine or tryptophan, this CDR3 likely reflects a read error. The chain joins TRBV6-1 to TRBJ1-3; a possible D gene is TRBD1 (6 bases). V lost 6 bases, J lost 8 bases, and 20 bases lay in between. Germline assignment: CDR1 MNHNS and CDR2 SASEGT. The CDR3 loop spans 15 amino acids. The CDR3 here is CASRRSGQHRDTIYS. The CDR3 nucleotides are TGTGCCAGCAGAAGGAGCGGACAGCACAGGGACACCATATATTCT.

This clonotype has ten or more counts. The chain employs TRBV6-5 and TRBJ2-5, with D possibly TRBD2 on 5 matching bases. Germline CDR1 reads MNHEY; CDR2 reads SVGAGI. The length of the CDR3 is 15 residues. Trimming pared 0 bases from V and 4 bases from J, leaving 12 bases between. The CDR3 spells CASSYSKRAGETQYF. The CDR3 DNA reads as TGTGCCAGCAGTTACTCGAAGAGGGCCGGAGAGACCCAGTACTTC.

At least ten counts were recorded for this clonotype. This chain connects TRBV24-1 to TRBJ2-7; possibly TRBD1 for D (5 bases). Germline V gene lookup returns CDR1 KGHDR and CDR2 SFDVKD. The CDR3 has 12 amino acids. V gave up 5 bases and J gave up 6 bases, with 10 bases separating them. CDR3 residues: CATSGTNSEQYF. Written as DNA, the CDR3 is TGTGCCACCAGTGGGACAAATTCCGAGCAGTACTTC.

This clonotype was detected many times. The J gene is TRBJ2-1, the V gene TRBV7-8; possibly TRBD2 for D (6 bases). Germline CDR1 is SGHVS and CDR2 is FQNEAQ. V was trimmed by 0 bases and J by 7 bases, leaving 10 bases between them. The CDR3 has 14 residues. Written as DNA, the CDR3 is TGTGCCAGCAGCTTAGCCCTGGGGGGAAATGAGCAGTTCTTC. Amino acid sequence: CASSLALGGNEQFF.

This clonotype was seen at least ten times. CDR3 protein: CASSLTSFRGRKGEWETQYF. CDR3 sequence (DNA): TGTGCCAGCAGTTTAACGTCCTTCAGGGGGCGGAAGGGCGAGTGGGAGACCCAGTACTTC. The V gene is TRBV12-3 or TRBV12-4, the J gene TRBJ2-5, with 8 bases lining up with TRBD1. J was trimmed by 5 bases and V by 2 bases; bases with no gene match: 22. The CDR3 is 20 amino acids.

This chain uses TRBV11-2 with TRBJ1-1; D not certain. This CDR3 is 14 amino acids long. CDR1 SGHAT and CDR2 FQNNGV come from the germline V gene. V was pared by 3 bases and J by 4 bases, with 12 bases between. CDR3 DNA: TGTGCCAGCAGCTTCCTATTAGTAGGCACTGAAGCTTTCTTT. This sequence encodes CASSFLLVGTEAFF.